A selection of T cell receptor beta chains follows, all from one sample in a study of T cells in localized non-small cell lung cancer. Here immunoSEQ multiplex PCR was the method, and the copy in TCRdb shows in-frame clones only, minus some. The table has about 59,000 clones, approximately 90% seen once. Specimen: peripheral blood, collected before any cancer treatment. The receptors come from a man aged 40 to 75 with stage I squamous cell lung carcinoma. CDR3s include the opening cysteine and the closing phenylalanine or tryptophan. The order of the fields is D gene, V gene, J gene, clone size, CDR3 DNA, CDR3 protein. D genes are given only for firm matches. Clone size, where shown, is once, few, many, or a class for clones that have expanded.

>NA|TRBV30|TRBJ2-2|NA
TGTGCCTGGAGTGTGGGAGACCTCCCCGGGGTGGAGCTGTTTTTT
CAWSVGDLPGVELFF
>TRBD2|TRBV9|TRBJ2-7|NA
TGTGCCAGCAGCGTACGGTCTAGCGGCGTGTGGGGGCAGTACTTC
CASSVRSSGVWGQYF
>NA|TRBV9|TRBJ2-4|NA
TGTGCCAGCAGCAACGGACCCCCTGGGGGAAACATTCAGTACTTC
CASSNGPPGGNIQYF
>NA|TRBV30|TRBJ2-3|NA
TGTGCCTGGAGTGGGTACAACACAGATACGCAGTATTTT
CAWSGYNTDTQYF
>NA|TRBV6-6|TRBJ2-3|few
TGTGCCACCAGTTCCCCGAACACAGATACGCAGTATTTT
CATSSPNTDTQYF
>TRBD1|TRBV5-1|TRBJ2-3|NA
TGCGCCAGCAGCTTGGAGGGGGCCCTTACGCAGTATTTT
CASSLEGALTQYF
>NA|TRBV27|TRBJ1-1|NA
TGTGCCAGCAGCTCAGCCGCCGGGGCTTTCTTT
CASSSAAGAFF
>TRBD2|TRBV4-2|TRBJ2-3|NA
TGTGCCAGCAGCCCTCACGGGGGACTAGACACAGATACGCAGTATTTT
CASSPHGGLDTDTQYF
>NA|TRBV7-3|TRBJ2-1|NA
TGTGCCAGCAGCCCAACCGGGACCTCCGCGGGTAATGAGCAGTTCTTC
CASSPTGTSAGNEQFF
>NA|TRBV30|TRBJ1-2|few
TGTGCCTGGAGAGAAAAAAGAGCAGGGGTCTTTAACTATGGCTACACCTTC
CAWREKRAGVFNYGYTF
>NA|TRBV19|TRBJ2-7|NA
TGTGCCGCATGTTGGGAGCAGTACTTC
CAACWEQYF
>TRBD1|TRBV5-5|TRBJ2-6|NA
TGTGCCAGCAGCCCGGTGACAGGGCGCTCTGGGGCCAACGTCCTGACTTTC
CASSPVTGRSGANVLTF
>TRBD1|TRBV7-9|TRBJ2-1|NA
TGTGCCAGCAGCTTAGCCGGGACAGGGCTGAGGGGTTTGGTCTTC
CASSLAGTGLRGLVF
>NA|TRBV20-1|TRBJ1-1|NA
TGCAGTGCTACCCGGGGCACTGAAGCTTTCTTT
CSATRGTEAFF
>NA|TRBV18|TRBJ2-1|NA
TGTGCCAGCTCACCACAGACATACAATGAGCAGTTCTTC
CASSPQTYNEQFF
>NA|TRBV29-1|TRBJ2-5|NA
TGCAGCGTTGAATCGTATGGGACCCAGTACTTC
CSVESYGTQYF
>NA|TRBV20-1|TRBJ2-5|NA
TGCAGTGGTCCCTACCAAGAGACCCAGTACTTC
CSGPYQETQYF
>NA|TRBV28|TRBJ1-1|NA
TGTGCCAGCAGTTTGAGGGTAGGGGACACTGAAGCTTTCTTT
CASSLRVGDTEAFF
>TRBD2|TRBV7-3|TRBJ2-2|NA
TGTGCCAGCAGCCTAGATAGCGGGTCCACCGGGGAGCTGTTTTTT
CASSLDSGSTGELFF
>NA|TRBV4-3|TRBJ2-7|NA
TGCGCCAGCAGCCAAGACTTGGTAGTTAGCTACGAGCAGTACTTC
CASSQDLVVSYEQYF
>TRBD1|TRBV7-9|TRBJ1-5|NA
TGTGCCAGCAGCCCCTGGACAGGGACCAATCAGCCCCAGCATTTT
CASSPWTGTNQPQHF
>NA|TRBV18|TRBJ1-5|NA
TGTGCCAGCTCAGCGGACCGCAATCAGCCCCAGCATTTT
CASSADRNQPQHF
>NA|TRBV9|TRBJ2-7|few
TGTGCCAGCAGCCCACAAGGGTTAATCACCGAGCAGTACTTC
CASSPQGLITEQYF
>TRBD2|TRBV9|TRBJ2-1|NA
TGTGCCAGCAGCGTAGGGACGAGCGGGACCTTCTACAATGAGCAGTTCTTC
CASSVGTSGTFYNEQFF
>NA|TRBV7-6|TRBJ2-5|NA
TGTGCCAGCAGCTCATTCGACAGGCTAAAAGAGACCCAGTACTTC
CASSSFDRLKETQYF
>TRBD1|TRBV2|TRBJ1-5|NA
TGTGCCAGCGGGGGGACAGGGTTTTATCAGCCCCAGCATTTT
CASGGTGFYQPQHF
>TRBD1|TRBV5-6|TRBJ1-3|NA
TGTGCCAGCAGTTTACCCGGGACAGGCTCTGGAAACACCATATATTTT
CASSLPGTGSGNTIYF
>NA|TRBV5-8|TRBJ1-5|few
TGTGCCAGCAGCTTGGGATATCCCCAGCATTTT
CASSLGYPQHF
>NA|TRBV4-2|TRBJ2-1|NA
TGTGCCAGCAGCCAAGATCGGGGCAGGGCCTACAATGAGCAGTTCTTC
CASSQDRGRAYNEQFF
>TRBD2|TRBV7-3|TRBJ2-1|once
TGTGCCAGCAGCTTACTCGGGACTAGCGGTTACAATGAGCAGTTCTTC
CASSLLGTSGYNEQFF
>TRBD2|TRBV2|TRBJ2-3|NA
TGTGCCAGCAGTCCCCTGACTAGCCCCACAGATACGCAGTATTTT
CASSPLTSPTDTQYF
>NA|TRBV19|TRBJ2-1|NA
TGTGCCAGTAGCCCACAGGTATACAATGAGCAGTTCTTC
CASSPQVYNEQFF
>TRBD1|TRBV28|TRBJ2-7|NA
TGTGCCAGCAGTTCGAACTCCCGGGACAGGGACTTCTGCGAGCAGTACTTC
CASSSNSRDRDFCEQYF
>TRBD1|TRBV7-6|TRBJ2-7|NA
TGTGCCAGCAGCTTAGGGGTCCCGGGACAGGGGAACGAGCAGTACTTC
CASSLGVPGQGNEQYF
>TRBD2|TRBV11-3|TRBJ2-2|NA
TGTGCCAGCAGCTTAAATGTTCTAGCGGGCAACACCGGGGAGCTGTTTTTT
CASSLNVLAGNTGELFF
>NA|TRBV5-6|TRBJ1-5|NA
TGTGCCAGCAGCTTTTGGGATAGCAATCAGCCCCAGCATTTT
CASSFWDSNQPQHF
>NA|TRBV28|TRBJ2-7|NA
TGTGCCAGCACGCCTGCGGGAACCTACGAGCAGTACTTC
CASTPAGTYEQYF
>NA|TRBV25-1|TRBJ1-4|NA
TGTGCCAGCAGTGACGGGACCCCGAGAGAAAAACTGTTTTTT
CASSDGTPREKLFF
>NA|TRBV12-1|TRBJ1-5|once
TGTGCCAGCAGCTTTGCATGGAAGAGAAACAATCAGCCCCAGCATTTT
CASSFAWKRNNQPQHF
>NA|TRBV7-2|TRBJ2-7|NA
TGTGCCAGCAGCACCCCGACTAGTTCCTACGAGCAGTACTTC
CASSTPTSSYEQYF
>NA|TRBV5-5|TRBJ2-7|NA
TGTGCCAGCAGTCTTCAGGGTTTTAGCTACGAGCAGTACTTC
CASSLQGFSYEQYF
>NA|TRBV7-2|TRBJ2-2|NA
TGTGCCAGCAGCCCCGGTACAGGGGCGCCGGGGGGCGGGGAGCTGTTTTTT
CASSPGTGAPGGGELFF
>TRBD2|TRBV7-6|TRBJ2-3|once
TGTGCCAGCAGCTTGCTAGCGGTACGGGGAGATACGCAGTATTTT
CASSLLAVRGDTQYF
>NA|TRBV20-1|TRBJ2-5|NA
TGCAGTGGGGAGAAGAGGGAGACCCAGTACTTC
CSGEKRETQYF
>NA|TRBV18|TRBJ1-1|NA
TGTGCCAGCTCACCCGCCGGGGCCAACACTGAAGCTTTCTTT
CASSPAGANTEAFF
>NA|TRBV7-3|TRBJ2-7|NA
TGTGCCAGCAGCCCACGCGGTTCCTACGAGCAGTACTTC
CASSPRGSYEQYF
>NA|TRBV7-3|TRBJ2-2|NA
TGTGCCAGCAGCTCCGGATGGGGCACCGGGGAGCTGTTTTTT
CASSSGWGTGELFF
>NA|TRBV27|TRBJ2-1|once
TGTGCCAGCAGTTTAGAAGGGGTTAACAATGAGCAGTTCTTC
CASSLEGVNNEQFF
>NA|TRBV12-2|TRBJ2-7|NA
TGTGCAAGTCGCTCTCAGTGGGGGAAGCAGGACTACGAGCAGTACTTC
CASRSQWGKQDYEQYF